A single T cell receptor beta chain is shown here with its context. Trimming stripped 5 bases from V and 5 bases from J, with 23 bases between. Germline V lookup: CDR1 MRHNA, CDR2 SNTAGT. The CDR3 runs 17 residues. These data originate in a study of blood T cell repertoires in COVID-19. Turning to the study itself: Collection of acute and convalescent COVID-19 samples took place in the United States, Italy and Spain. The analysed material was cDNA or gDNA that came from T cells, B-cell-depleted T cells, or PBMCs.

In the authors' methods: Estimation of nucleated cell counts was performed using reference gene primer amplification. Repertoires were generated with immunoSEQ multiplex PCR, while TCRdb's copy carries only in-frame clones and drops some. The V and J calls and the clone size are those of that table, but D and trimming were determined from the DNA. The data show 300,000 to 400,000 clones, 75% to 90% seen once. The chain employs TRBV6-4 and TRBJ2-3, with D perhaps TRBD1 (6 bases). This TCR was recovered from a woman aged 55-69 years with COVID-19, enrolled during active disease. Source material: peripheral blood. CDR3 amino acids: CASSYGTRGHLLDTQYF. As DNA, the CDR3 is TGTGCCAGCAGTTACGGGACCAGGGGCCACCTGCTAGATACGCAGTATTTT.